Sequencing of this TCR beta chain was carried out in a study of CXCR3-negative and CXCR3-positive naive CD8 T cells. Sorting was done in triplicate for each CD8+ T cell subset (fewer than 340,000 cells each). The CDR3 extends over 19 amino acids. The method, 5' RACE with UMI labels, was used to prepare the TRB cDNA libraries. Reprocessing the 5' RACE reads, TCRdb reports a single entry for every CDR3 protein and omits DNA. This listing includes about 130,000 distinct CDR3 sequences. What was sequenced was naive CXCR3- CD8+ T cells from blood. The subset was: CD45RO-CCR7+CD27+CD95- naive CD8+ T cells lacking CXCR3 (TNR3-). This sequence was found in a human donor in good health. Some clones in this sample may be carry-over from other donors' samples. This rearrangement joins TRBV21-1 to TRBJ2-7; the D call from TCRdb, TRBD2, cannot be confirmed without DNA. TRBV21-1 is shown as a pseudogene. The CDR3 here is CASSKGRFLLMWSSYEQYF.